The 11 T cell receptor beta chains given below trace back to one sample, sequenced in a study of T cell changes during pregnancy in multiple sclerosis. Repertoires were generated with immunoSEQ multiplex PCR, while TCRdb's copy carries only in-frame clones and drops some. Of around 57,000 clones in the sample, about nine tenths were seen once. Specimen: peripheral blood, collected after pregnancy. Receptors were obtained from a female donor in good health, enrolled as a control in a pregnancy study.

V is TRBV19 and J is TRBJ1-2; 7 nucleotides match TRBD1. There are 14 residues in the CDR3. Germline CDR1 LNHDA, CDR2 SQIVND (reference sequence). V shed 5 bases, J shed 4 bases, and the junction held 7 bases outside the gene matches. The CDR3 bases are TGTGCCAGTAGTTCAGGACAGGACCCCTATGGCTACACCTTC. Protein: CASSSGQDPYGYTF. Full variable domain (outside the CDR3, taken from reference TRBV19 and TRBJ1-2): DGGITQSPKYLFRKEGQNVTLSCEQNLNHDAMYWYRQDPGQGLRLIYYSQIVNDFQKGDIAEGYSVSREKKESFPLTVTSAQKNPTAFYLCASSSGQDPYGYTFGSGTRLTVV.

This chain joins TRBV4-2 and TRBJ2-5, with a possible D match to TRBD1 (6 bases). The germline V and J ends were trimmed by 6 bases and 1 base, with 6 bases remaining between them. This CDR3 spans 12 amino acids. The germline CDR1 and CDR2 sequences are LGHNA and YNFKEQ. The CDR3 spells CASRGGQETQYF. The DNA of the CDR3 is TGTGCCAGCAGAGGGGGCCAAGAGACCCAGTACTTC.

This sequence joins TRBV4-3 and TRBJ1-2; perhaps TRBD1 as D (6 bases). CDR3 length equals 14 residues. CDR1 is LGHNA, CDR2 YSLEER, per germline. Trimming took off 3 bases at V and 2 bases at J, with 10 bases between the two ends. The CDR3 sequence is CASSQETGNYGYTF. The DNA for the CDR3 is TGCGCCAGCAGCCAGGAAACAGGGAACTATGGCTACACCTTC.

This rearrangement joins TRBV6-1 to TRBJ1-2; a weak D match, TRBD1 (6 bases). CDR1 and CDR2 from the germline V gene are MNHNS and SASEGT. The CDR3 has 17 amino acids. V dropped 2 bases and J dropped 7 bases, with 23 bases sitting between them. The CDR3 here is CASSELDWEQGSSGYTF. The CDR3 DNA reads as TGTGCCAGCAGTGAATTGGATTGGGAACAGGGTTCGTCTGGCTACACCTTC.

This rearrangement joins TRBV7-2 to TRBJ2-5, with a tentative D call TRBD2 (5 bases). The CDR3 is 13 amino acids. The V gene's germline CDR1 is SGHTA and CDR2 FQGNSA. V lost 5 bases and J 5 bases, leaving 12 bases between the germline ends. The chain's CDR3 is CASSIGVRETQYF. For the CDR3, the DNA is TGTGCCAGCAGCATCGGGGTGAGGGAGACCCAGTACTTC.

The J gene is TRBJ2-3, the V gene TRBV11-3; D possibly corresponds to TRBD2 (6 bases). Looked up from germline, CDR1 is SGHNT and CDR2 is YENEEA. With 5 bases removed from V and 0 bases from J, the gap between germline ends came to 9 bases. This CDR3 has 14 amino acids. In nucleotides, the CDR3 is TGTGCCAGCAGCGGGGGGATTAGCACAGATACGCAGTATTTT. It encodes CASSGGISTDTQYF.

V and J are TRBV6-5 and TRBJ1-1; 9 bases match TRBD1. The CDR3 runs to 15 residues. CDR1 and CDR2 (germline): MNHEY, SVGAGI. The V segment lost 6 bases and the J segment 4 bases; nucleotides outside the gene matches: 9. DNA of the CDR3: TGTGCCAGCAGAAGCGGGGGACAGGGAGGCACTGAAGCTTTCTTT. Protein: CASRSGGQGGTEAFF.

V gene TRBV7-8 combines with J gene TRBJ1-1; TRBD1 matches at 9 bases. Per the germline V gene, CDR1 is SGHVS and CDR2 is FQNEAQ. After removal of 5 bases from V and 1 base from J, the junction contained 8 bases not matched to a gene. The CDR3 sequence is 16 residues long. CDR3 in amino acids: CASSKGTGYSNTEAFF. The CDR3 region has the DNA TGTGCCAGCAGCAAAGGGACAGGGTACTCGAACACTGAAGCTTTCTTT. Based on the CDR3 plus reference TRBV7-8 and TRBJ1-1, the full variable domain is GAGVSQSPRYKVAKRGQDVALRCDPISGHVSLFWYQQALGQGPEFLTYFQNEAQLDKSGLPSDRFFAERPEGSVSTLKIQRTQQEDSAVYLCASSKGTGYSNTEAFFGQGTRLTVV.

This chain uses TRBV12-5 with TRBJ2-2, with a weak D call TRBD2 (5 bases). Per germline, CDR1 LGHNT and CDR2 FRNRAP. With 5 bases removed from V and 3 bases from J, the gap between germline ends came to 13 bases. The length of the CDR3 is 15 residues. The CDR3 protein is CASGQRTVYTGELFF. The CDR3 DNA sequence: TGTGCTAGTGGTCAGAGGACTGTCTACACCGGGGAGCTGTTTTTT.

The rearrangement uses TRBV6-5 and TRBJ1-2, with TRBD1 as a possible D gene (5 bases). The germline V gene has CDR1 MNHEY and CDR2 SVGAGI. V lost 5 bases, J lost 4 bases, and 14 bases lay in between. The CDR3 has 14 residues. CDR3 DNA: TGTGCCAGCAGTGATCTGACAGTAACCTATGGCTACACCTTC. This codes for CASSDLTVTYGYTF.

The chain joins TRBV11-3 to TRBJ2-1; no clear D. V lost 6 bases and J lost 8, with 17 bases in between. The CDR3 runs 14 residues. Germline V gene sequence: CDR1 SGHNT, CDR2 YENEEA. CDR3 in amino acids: CASSRSSVMDEQFF. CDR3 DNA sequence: TGTGCCAGCAGTCGGTCCTCCGTAATGGATGAGCAGTTCTTC.